What follows are 2 T cell receptor beta chains derived from one specimen sequenced in a study of PD-L1 blockade in urothelial cancer. Generated by immunoSEQ multiplex PCR, the TCRdb table keeps only in-frame clones and is missing some. Among 45,000 to 55,000 clones listed, around 79% were seen once. Time point described: pretreatment peripheral blood. Sample: PBMCs, taken around atezolizumab (anti-PD-L1) treatment. These receptors were taken from a man aged 65 to 85 with urothelial cancer.

The CDR3 region is CASSQDADLAGAADTQYF. DNA for the CDR3: TGCGCCAGCAGCCAAGATGCGGATCTAGCGGGAGCAGCAGATACGCAGTATTTT. V gene TRBV4-1 combines with J gene TRBJ2-3; 10 nucleotides align to TRBD2. V was pared by 0 bases and J by 4 bases, with 10 bases of the junction left unmatched. The V gene's germline CDR1 is MGHRA and CDR2 YSYEKL. There are 18 residues in the CDR3.

The gene calls are TRBV11-3 and TRBJ2-2, with 9 bases that match TRBD2. CDR3 length: 16 residues. The V gene end was trimmed by 5 bases and the J gene end by 3 bases; junction bases not matched to a gene: 7. Germline V gives CDR1 SGHNT, CDR2 YENEEA. The DNA for the CDR3 is TGTGCCAGCAGCCCGAGGGCGGGAGGGGACACCGGGGAGCTGTTTTTT. Translated, it gives CASSPRAGGDTGELFF.